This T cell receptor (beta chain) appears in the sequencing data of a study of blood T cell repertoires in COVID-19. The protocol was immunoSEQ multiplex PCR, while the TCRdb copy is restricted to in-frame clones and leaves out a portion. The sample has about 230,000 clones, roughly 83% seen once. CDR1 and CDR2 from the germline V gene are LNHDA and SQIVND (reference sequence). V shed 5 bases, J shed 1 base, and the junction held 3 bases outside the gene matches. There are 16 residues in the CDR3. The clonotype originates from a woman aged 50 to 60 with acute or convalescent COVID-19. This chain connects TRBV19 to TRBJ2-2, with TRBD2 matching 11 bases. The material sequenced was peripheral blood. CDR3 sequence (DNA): TGTGCCAGTAGTCCCGGACTAGCGGGGAACACCGGGGAGCTGTTTTTT. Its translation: CASSPGLAGNTGELFF. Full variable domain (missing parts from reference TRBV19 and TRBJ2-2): DGGITQSPKYLFRKEGQNVTLSCEQNLNHDAMYWYRQDPGQGLRLIYYSQIVNDFQKGDIAEGYSVSREKKESFPLTVTSAQKNPTAFYLCASSPGLAGNTGELFFGEGSRLTVL.